This TCR beta chain came from a study of shared clonotypes between healthy human individuals. Study-wide results and limits: Naive subsets generally exceeded memory subsets in estimated richness.

Repertoires were generated with immunoSEQ multiplex PCR, while TCRdb's copy carries only in-frame clones and drops some. Here the sample spans roughly 2,500,000 clones, roughly 93% being singletons. Free of recent acute infections or vaccinations, the donors were healthy HIV-negative adults. The CDR3 contains 15 residues. Germline loops: CDR1 GTSNPN, CDR2 SVGIG (reference sequence). With 3 bases removed from V and 0 bases from J, the gap between germline ends came to 14 bases. Comments on this clone: Its antigen is unknown.

The V and J genes are TRBV30 and TRBJ1-1; no reliable D call. Sequences were obtained from naive CD4+ T cells from PBMCs. Subset noted: CD45RA+ positively selected. The source is a man younger than 35 in good health. Some clones in this sample may be carry-over from other donors' samples. CDR3 sequence reads: CAWSVGRKMNTEAFF. Written as DNA, the CDR3 is TGTGCCTGGAGCGTAGGACGGAAAATGAACACTGAAGCTTTCTTT.